The source of this T cell receptor beta chain is a study of CD8 T cells in Susac syndrome. A single count supports this clonotype. In blood CD8+ and CD4+ T cells, TCR beta underwent sequencing. Patients with stable or active relapsing-remitting disease, all of them treatment-naive, made up the multiple sclerosis controls. Isolation of CD8+ and CD4+ T cells was performed negatively, whereas enrichment of TEMRA cells was done by FACS. cDNA came from about 0.5 to 1 ug RNA primed by random hexamers. From the immunoSEQ multiplex PCR reads, TCRdb called clonotypes with MiXCR, one entry per CDR3 protein. The table shows about 160,000 distinct CDR3 sequences, with roughly 94% occurring only once. This TCR was recovered from a human donor with multiple sclerosis. The material sequenced was CD4+ T cells from PBMCs.

The CDR3 reads CASSYTSRRGNTIYF. CDR3 DNA: TGTGCCAGCAGTTATACCTCCAGGCGTGGAAACACCATATATTTT. The chain carries TRBV6-5 and TRBJ1-3; no reliable D call. Germline CDR1 and CDR2: MNHEY and SVGAGI. The CDR3 totals 15 residues. Deletions cut 3 bases from V and 3 bases from J, with 12 bases between.